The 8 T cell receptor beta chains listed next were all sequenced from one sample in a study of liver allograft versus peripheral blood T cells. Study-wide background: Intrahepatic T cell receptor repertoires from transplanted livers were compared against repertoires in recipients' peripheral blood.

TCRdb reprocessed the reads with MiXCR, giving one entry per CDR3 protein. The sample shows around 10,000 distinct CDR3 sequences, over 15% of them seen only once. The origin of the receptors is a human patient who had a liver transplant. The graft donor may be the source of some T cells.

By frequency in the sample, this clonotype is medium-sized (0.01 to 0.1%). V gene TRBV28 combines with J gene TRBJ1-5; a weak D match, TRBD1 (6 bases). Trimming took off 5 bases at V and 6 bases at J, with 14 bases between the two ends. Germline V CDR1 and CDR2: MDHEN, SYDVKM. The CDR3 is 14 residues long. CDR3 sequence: CASSPTGFFQPQHF. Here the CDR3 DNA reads TGTGCCAGCAGTCCCACAGGGTTTTTTCAGCCCCAGCATTTT. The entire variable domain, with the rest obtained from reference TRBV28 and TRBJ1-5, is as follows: DVKVTQSSRYLVKRTGEKVFLECVQDMDHENMFWYRQDPGLGLRLIYFSYDVKMKEKGDIPEGYSVSREKKERFSLILESASTNQTSMYLCASSPTGFFQPQHFGDGTRLSIL.

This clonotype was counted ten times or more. The DNA of the CDR3 is TGTGCCATCAAAAGGGGCTCTGAGGACGAGCAGTACTTC. Translation gives CAIKRGSEDEQYF. This chain uses TRBV10-3 with TRBJ2-7; D perhaps matches TRBD1 (5 bases). The V gene's germline CDR1 is ENHRY and CDR2 SYGVKD. With 7 bases removed from V and 5 bases from J, the gap between germline ends came to 15 bases. The CDR3 is 13 amino acids.

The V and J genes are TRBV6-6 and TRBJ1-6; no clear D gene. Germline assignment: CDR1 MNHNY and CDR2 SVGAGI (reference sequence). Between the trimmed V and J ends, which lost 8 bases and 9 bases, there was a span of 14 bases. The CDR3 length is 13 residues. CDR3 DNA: TGTGCCAGCTCGGATGACGGGGTTTCACCCCTCCACTTT. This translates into CASSDDGVSPLHF.

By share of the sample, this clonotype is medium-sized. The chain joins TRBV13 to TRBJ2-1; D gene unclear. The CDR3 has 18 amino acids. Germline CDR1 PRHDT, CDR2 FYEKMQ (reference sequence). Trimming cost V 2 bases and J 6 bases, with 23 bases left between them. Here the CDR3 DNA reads TGTGCCAGCAGCTTACTTACTGCCGGGTCCTCCCGGACCAATGAGCAGTTCTTC. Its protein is CASSLLTAGSSRTNEQFF.

DNA for the CDR3: TGCAGTGCTAGTCCGGGTTCGAACACTGAAGCTTTCTTT. It encodes CSASPGSNTEAFF. This sequence joins TRBV20-1 and TRBJ1-1; D unresolved. Germline assignment: CDR1 DFQATT and CDR2 SNEGSKA (reference sequence). CDR3 size: 13 residues. V lost 3 bases, J lost 1 base, and 9 bases lay in between.

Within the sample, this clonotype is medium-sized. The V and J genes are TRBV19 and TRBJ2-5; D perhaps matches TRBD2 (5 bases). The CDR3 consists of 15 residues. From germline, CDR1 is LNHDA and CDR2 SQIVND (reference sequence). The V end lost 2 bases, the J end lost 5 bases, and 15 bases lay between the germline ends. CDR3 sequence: CASSIKRSGGETQYF. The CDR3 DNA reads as TGTGCCAGTAGTATAAAGCGGTCCGGCGGGGAGACCCAGTACTTC. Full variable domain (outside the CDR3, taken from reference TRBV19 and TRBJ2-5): DGGITQSPKYLFRKEGQNVTLSCEQNLNHDAMYWYRQDPGQGLRLIYYSQIVNDFQKGDIAEGYSVSREKKESFPLTVTSAQKNPTAFYLCASSIKRSGGETQYFGPGTRLLVL.

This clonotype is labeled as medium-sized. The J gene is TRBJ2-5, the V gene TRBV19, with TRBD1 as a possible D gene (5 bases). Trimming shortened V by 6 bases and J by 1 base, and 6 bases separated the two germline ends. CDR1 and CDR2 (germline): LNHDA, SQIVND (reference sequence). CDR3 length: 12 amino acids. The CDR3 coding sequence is TGTGCCAGTAGCACAGGCCAAGAGACCCAGTACTTC. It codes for CASSTGQETQYF.

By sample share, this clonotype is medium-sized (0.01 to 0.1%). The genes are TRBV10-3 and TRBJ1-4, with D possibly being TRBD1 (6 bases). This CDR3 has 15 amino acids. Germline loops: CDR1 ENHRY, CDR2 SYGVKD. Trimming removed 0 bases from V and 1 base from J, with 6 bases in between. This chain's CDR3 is CAISESGGTNEKLFF. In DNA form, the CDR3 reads TGTGCCATCAGTGAGTCAGGGGGAACTAATGAAAAACTGTTTTTT.